One and the same sample provided the 32 T cell receptor beta chains below, sequenced in a study of CD8 T cells in Susac syndrome. Reverse transcription used about 0.45 to 1 ug RNA and random hexamers. MiXCR, run by TCRdb on the immunoSEQ multiplex PCR reads, gives a single entry per CDR3 protein. The sample gives about 190,000 distinct CDR3 sequences, approximately 95% of which show up once; around 0.096% is in the top ten. The sample comprised CD4+ T cells from PBMCs. The receptors stem from a human donor with Susac syndrome.

The V and J genes are TRBV6-2 or TRBV6-3 and TRBJ1-5; no clear D gene. The CDR3 is made up of 13 amino acids. V lost 2 bases to trimming and J lost 9 bases, with 11 bases between them. CDR1 MNHEY and CDR2 SVGEGT come from the germline V gene. The CDR3 nucleotides are TGTGCCAGCAGTTACGCAGTAGAGGGGCCCCAGCATTTT. Translation: CASSYAVEGPQHF.

V usage is TRBV12-3 or TRBV12-4 and J usage is TRBJ1-1; a weak D match, TRBD1 (5 bases). The V end was cut by 5 bases, the J end by 4 bases, with 20 bases between. The CDR3 runs to 16 residues. The CDR3 region is CASSPKSGGFGTEAFF. Here the CDR3 DNA reads TGTGCCAGCAGTCCGAAGTCGGGGGGTTTCGGCACTGAAGCTTTCTTT.

V gene TRBV30 combines with J gene TRBJ2-3; D unresolved. Trimming left V 0 bases short and J 0 bases short, with 4 bases between. The CDR3 sequence is 13 residues long. Germline V gives CDR1 GTSNPN, CDR2 SVGIG (reference sequence). CDR3 bases: TGTGCCTGGAGTGTAGGGAGCACAGATACGCAGTATTTT. This gives the protein CAWSVGSTDTQYF. Using reference TRBV30 and TRBJ2-3 for the parts outside the CDR3, the full variable domain is SQTIHQWPATLVQPVGSPLSLECTVEGTSNPNLYWYRQAAGRGLQLLFYSVGIGQISSEVPQNLSASRPQDRQFILSSKKLLLSDSGFYLCAWSVGSTDTQYFGPGTRLTVL.

V gene TRBV4-1 combines with J gene TRBJ2-7; TRBD1 matches 8 bases. Germline V CDR1 and CDR2: MGHRA, YSYEKL. Trimming at V came to 1 base and at J to 7 bases, leaving 9 bases not matched to a gene. CDR3 length equals 15 residues. As DNA, the CDR3 is TGCGCCAGCAGCCAAGGGGACAGGCCCCTGTTGGAGCAGTACTTC. Translated: CASSQGDRPLLEQYF.

The CDR3 spells CASSQDGGTLSGANVLTF. The CDR3 nucleotides read TGCGCCAGCAGCCAAGACGGGGGTACTCTCTCTGGGGCCAACGTCCTGACTTTC. V gene TRBV4-3 combines with J gene TRBJ2-6, with D tentatively TRBD2 (6 bases). Deletions cut 0 bases from V and 0 bases from J, with 12 bases between. The CDR3 is made up of 18 amino acids. CDR1 and CDR2 from the germline V gene are LGHNA and YSLEER.

Written as DNA, the CDR3 is TGTGCCAGCAGCACAGGGACAGTCCATGAAAAACTGTTTTTT. Translated: CASSTGTVHEKLFF. The gene calls are TRBV3-1 and TRBJ1-4, with TRBD1 matching over 7 bases. This CDR3 has 14 amino acids. V lost 5 bases to trimming and J lost 6 bases; unmatched junction nucleotides: 6. CDR1 and CDR2 (germline): LGHDT, YNNKEL (reference sequence).

The rearrangement uses TRBV9 and TRBJ2-6, with D unclear. Trimming took off 3 bases at V and 0 bases at J, with 10 bases between the two ends. The CDR3 is 16 amino acids. The germline gives CDR1 SGDLS, CDR2 YYNGEE. Written as DNA, the CDR3 is TGTGCCAGCAGCGCGTCACACCTCTCTGGGGCCAACGTCCTGACTTTC. Protein sequence: CASSASHLSGANVLTF.

The rearrangement links TRBV5-4 to TRBJ2-7, with D perhaps given as TRBD1 or TRBD2 (5 bases each). Germline CDR1 SGHNT, CDR2 YYREEE (reference sequence). The CDR3 covers 16 residues. Trimming pared 6 bases from V and 4 bases from J, leaving 23 bases between. The CDR3 loop reads CASTSDPGTGRYEQYF. CDR3 nucleotide sequence: TGTGCCAGCACCTCTGACCCGGGGACGGGGCGTTACGAGCAGTACTTC.

V and J are TRBV7-9 and TRBJ2-7; 9 bases match TRBD1. This CDR3 has 13 residues. Per germline, CDR1 SEHNR and CDR2 FQNEAQ (reference sequence). The ends lost 3 bases at V and 6 bases at J; junction bases unmatched: 3. The DNA of the CDR3 is TGTGCCAGCAGCTTGGACAGGGGTCGCGAGCAGTACTTC. Protein sequence: CASSLDRGREQYF.

About this clonotype: One junction end disagrees with the germline gene, perhaps due to a read error. The chain combines TRBV7-2 with TRBJ1-2, with D unresolved. There are 11 residues in the CDR3. Per the germline V gene, CDR1 is SGHTA and CDR2 is FQGNSA. The CDR3 DNA follows: TGTGCCAGCGCCTATGGGCCCGCTGAAGTCTTC. As protein: CASAYGPAEVF.

The chain uses TRBV3-1 and TRBJ2-7; D is undetermined. Germline V gene sequence: CDR1 LGHDT, CDR2 YNNKEL (reference sequence). The CDR3 spans 13 residues. V was shortened by 0 bases and J by 2 bases, with 5 bases between the two germline ends. The CDR3 DNA reads TGTGCCAGCAGCCAAGAAGGTCCCTACGAGCAGTACTTC. This codes for CASSQEGPYEQYF.

V gene TRBV6-5 combines with J gene TRBJ1-1; 7 bases agree with TRBD1. Unmatched junction bases numbered 4, after V lost 6 bases and J lost 0 bases. This CDR3 has 14 residues. In germline, CDR1 is MNHEY, CDR2 SVGAGI. CDR3 DNA: TGTGCCAGCAGAAGACAGGGAATGAACACTGAAGCTTTCTTT. As protein: CASRRQGMNTEAFF.

This chain connects TRBV19 to TRBJ1-1; perhaps TRBD1 as D (5 bases). The CDR3 runs to 14 residues. Trimming took off 5 bases at V and 1 base at J, with 11 bases between the two ends. The germline CDR1 and CDR2 sequences are LNHDA and SQIVND (reference sequence). CDR3 DNA: TGTGCCAGTAGTCAAGACGGGGGGAACACTGAAGCTTTCTTT. It is translated as CASSQDGGNTEAFF.

The chain has TRBV3-1 and TRBJ2-1; TRBD2 aligns across 8 bases. Unmatched junction bases numbered 5, after V lost 6 bases and J lost 4 bases. Germline assignment: CDR1 LGHDT and CDR2 YNNKEL (reference sequence). CDR3 length: 14 amino acids. The CDR3 reads CASSPTSAYNEQFF. The CDR3 DNA sequence: TGTGCCAGCAGTCCGACTAGCGCATACAATGAGCAGTTCTTC.

J is TRBJ2-5 and V is TRBV24-1; TRBD1 matches at 10 bases. This CDR3 is 15 amino acids long. V lost 4 bases to trimming and J lost 5 bases; unmatched junction nucleotides: 6. The germline gives CDR1 KGHDR, CDR2 SFDVKD. As DNA, the CDR3 is TGTGCCACCAGTGAGTCCGGGACAGGGGACGAGACCCAGTACTTC. This sequence encodes CATSESGTGDETQYF.

V is TRBV5-1 and J is TRBJ1-1; 9 positions agree with TRBD1. V shed 4 bases, J shed 5 bases, and the junction held 3 bases outside the gene matches. Germline lookup yields CDR1 SGHRS and CDR2 YFSETQ. The CDR3 covers 13 residues. The CDR3 coding sequence is TGCGCCAGCAGCATGACAGGGGGGACTGAAGCTTTCTTT. Protein product: CASSMTGGTEAFF.

The count of this clonotype is one. The V gene is TRBV7-9, the J gene TRBJ2-2; D gene unclear. The germline V and J ends were trimmed by 1 base and 3 bases, with 6 bases remaining between them. The germline gives CDR1 SEHNR, CDR2 FQNEAQ (reference sequence). This CDR3 contains 14 residues. Here the CDR3 DNA reads TGTGCCAGCAGCTTAGATGGCTACACCGGGGAGCTGTTTTTT. It codes for CASSLDGYTGELFF.

The chain links TRBV29-1 to TRBJ1-5; 7 nucleotides match TRBD1. This CDR3 region has 15 residues. The J segment lost 0 bases and the V segment lost 4 bases, leaving 6 bases of the junction unmatched. Germline-derived CDR1 and CDR2 are SQVTM and ANQGSEA. This CDR3 reads CSVGGTGDSNQPQHF. In DNA form, the CDR3 reads TGCAGCGTTGGGGGAACAGGGGATAGCAATCAGCCCCAGCATTTT.

CDR3: CASSAGTGFMKQYF. The CDR3 nucleotides read TGTGCCAGCAGTGCCGGGACAGGGTTTATGAAGCAGTACTTC. The genes are TRBV12-3 or TRBV12-4 and TRBJ2-7; TRBD1 matches at 9 bases. V was pared by 5 bases and J by 8 bases, with 10 bases of the junction left unmatched. There are 14 residues in the CDR3.

V and J are TRBV4-1 and TRBJ2-5; 8 nucleotides agree with TRBD1. V dropped 3 bases and J dropped 5; count of bases not matched to a gene: 14. The CDR3 is made up of 17 amino acids. Germline V CDR1 and CDR2: MGHRA, YSYEKL. CDR3 in amino acids: CASSQTTGATGGETQYF. CDR3 nucleotides: TGCGCCAGCAGCCAGACTACGGGGGCCACAGGGGGGGAGACCCAGTACTTC.

The chain uses TRBV6-5 and TRBJ2-7; D not resolved. Trimming shortened V by 0 bases and J by 3 bases, and 9 bases separated the two germline ends. Germline loops: CDR1 MNHEY, CDR2 SVGAGI. The CDR3 loop spans 14 amino acids. This CDR3 reads CASSYSLGGYEQYF. The DNA for the CDR3 is TGTGCCAGCAGTTACTCGTTAGGCGGCTACGAGCAGTACTTC.

This chain connects TRBV6-4 to TRBJ2-3; possible D gene TRBD1, 6 bases. V gave up 1 base and J gave up 2 bases, with 13 bases separating them. Looked up from germline, CDR1 is MRHNA and CDR2 is SNTAGT. The CDR3 loop spans 16 amino acids. Written as DNA, the CDR3 is TGTGCCAGCAGTGACTACAGGGAATTATTCACAGATACGCAGTATTTT. This sequence encodes CASSDYRELFTDTQYF.

The chain has TRBV12-3 or TRBV12-4 and TRBJ1-5, with unresolved D. CDR3 length: 11 residues. Trimming stripped 7 bases from V and 10 bases from J, with 11 bases between. The CDR3 sequence is CASTHAGPQHF. CDR3 DNA sequence: TGTGCCAGCACCCACGCCGGTCCCCAGCATTTT.

This chain links TRBV12-3 or TRBV12-4 with TRBJ2-7, with 9 bases matching TRBD1. Germline trimming cut 2 bases from V and 5 bases from J; bases unmatched to any gene: 10. The CDR3 has 16 amino acids. This CDR3 reads CASSLRDRVKGNEQYF. DNA for the CDR3: TGTGCCAGCAGTTTAAGGGACAGGGTTAAAGGTAACGAGCAGTACTTC.

V usage is TRBV5-4 and J usage is TRBJ2-5, with 11 bases fitting TRBD2. The junction had 5 bases not matched to a gene; V was cut back by 7 bases and J by 0 bases. This CDR3 is built from 15 residues. CDR1 and CDR2 (germline): SGHNT, YYREEE (reference sequence). The CDR3 DNA follows: TGTGCCAGCGGTTCGGGACTAGCGGACCAAGAGACCCAGTACTTC. The encoded protein is CASGSGLADQETQYF.

CDR3 region: CSASQGLAGVEQYF. DNA of the CDR3: TGCAGTGCTTCCCAGGGACTAGCGGGGGTAGAGCAGTACTTC. The genes are TRBV20-1 and TRBJ2-7, with 14 bases that match TRBD2. CDR3 length: 14 residues. V shed 5 bases, J shed 7 bases, and the junction held 7 bases outside the gene matches. Germline-derived CDR1 and CDR2 are DFQATT and SNEGSKA (reference sequence).

The chain couples TRBV30 to TRBJ1-2; 9 bases line up with TRBD1. In germline, CDR1 is GTSNPN, CDR2 SVGIG (reference sequence). The J segment lost 8 bases and the V segment lost 2 bases, leaving 6 bases of the junction unmatched. The CDR3 extends over 13 amino acids. CDR3 loop: CAWSPGTGRGYTF. DNA for the CDR3: TGTGCCTGGAGTCCCGGGACAGGGAGGGGCTACACCTTC. The whole variable domain, filled in from reference TRBV30 and TRBJ1-2, reads SQTIHQWPATLVQPVGSPLSLECTVEGTSNPNLYWYRQAAGRGLQLLFYSVGIGQISSEVPQNLSASRPQDRQFILSSKKLLLSDSGFYLCAWSPGTGRGYTFGSGTRLTVV.

CDR3 sequence: CASSLLVGVHTGELFF. The DNA for the CDR3 is TGTGCCAGCAGTTTACTTGTGGGGGTCCACACCGGGGAGCTGTTTTTT. This chain connects TRBV28 to TRBJ2-2; TRBD1 or TRBD2 may be the D gene (5 bases each). Germline CDR1 reads MDHEN; CDR2 reads SYDVKM. The CDR3 length is 16 residues. V dropped 2 bases and J dropped 3 bases, with 13 bases sitting between them. Complete variable domain (other parts from reference TRBV28 and TRBJ2-2): DVKVTQSSRYLVKRTGEKVFLECVQDMDHENMFWYRQDPGLGLRLIYFSYDVKMKEKGDIPEGYSVSREKKERFSLILESASTNQTSMYLCASSLLVGVHTGELFFGEGSRLTVL.

This chain uses TRBV29-1 with TRBJ1-1, with TRBD1 matching over 7 bases. The CDR3 covers 13 residues. J was trimmed by 3 bases and V by 3 bases; bases with no gene match: 4. The germline gives CDR1 SQVTM, CDR2 ANQGSEA. CDR3 bases: TGCAGCGTTGAGGGGGACAGTTACACTGAAGCTTTCTTT. Its protein is CSVEGDSYTEAFF.

This chain uses TRBV20-1 with TRBJ2-3; 10 positions match TRBD2. This CDR3 spans 16 amino acids. J was trimmed by 1 base and V by 5 bases; bases with no gene match: 9. The germline CDR1 and CDR2 sequences are DFQATT and SNEGSKA (reference sequence). The DNA of the CDR3 is TGCAGTGCTCCGTATAGCGGGGGGACGGGCACAGATACGCAGTATTTT. As protein: CSAPYSGGTGTDTQYF.

The chain carries TRBV20-1 and TRBJ2-7; 7 nucleotides line up with TRBD1. V was clipped by 3 bases and J by 5 bases; unmatched bases: 4. Germline V gene data show CDR1 as DFQATT and CDR2 as SNEGSKA (reference sequence). The CDR3 totals 12 residues. The CDR3 spells CSASFQGDEQYF. The CDR3 region has the DNA TGCAGTGCTAGCTTCCAGGGGGACGAGCAGTACTTC.

This clonotype was counted a single time. This chain joins TRBV30 and TRBJ1-6; 9 bases map to TRBD1. Germline loops: CDR1 GTSNPN, CDR2 SVGIG (reference sequence). V shed 2 bases and J 7 bases; nucleotides not matched to a gene: 3. CDR3 length: 14 residues. DNA for the CDR3: TGTGCCTGGAGTACAGGGGGCCTGAATTCACCCCTCCACTTT. Translation gives CAWSTGGLNSPLHF.